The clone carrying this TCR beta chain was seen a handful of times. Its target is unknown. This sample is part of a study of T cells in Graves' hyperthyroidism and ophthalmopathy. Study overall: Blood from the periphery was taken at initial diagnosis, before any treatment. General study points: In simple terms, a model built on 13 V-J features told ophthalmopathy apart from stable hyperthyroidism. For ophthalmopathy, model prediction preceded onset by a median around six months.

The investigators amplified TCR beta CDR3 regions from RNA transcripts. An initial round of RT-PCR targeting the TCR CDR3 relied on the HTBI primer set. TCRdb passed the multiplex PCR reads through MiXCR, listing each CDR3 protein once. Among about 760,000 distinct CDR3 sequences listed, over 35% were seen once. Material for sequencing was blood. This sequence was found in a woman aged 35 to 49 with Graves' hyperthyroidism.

The CDR3 bases are TGCGCCAGCAGCCAAGATAATTGGGGGGCGGGGTATGGCTACACCTTC. Translating it yields CASSQDNWGAGYGYTF. The chain links TRBV4-3 to TRBJ1-2; maybe TRBD1 (6 bases). CDR3 size: 16 residues. Trimming took 0 bases from V and 5 from J, leaving 16 bases between them. Germline V gene sequence: CDR1 LGHNA, CDR2 YSLEER.